This section outlines one TCR beta chain sequence together with its context. Its specificity is unknown. This CDR3 is also generated by other DNA sequences in the sample. This CDR3 has 15 residues. V lost 0 bases and J 2 bases, leaving 11 bases between the germline ends. From germline, CDR1 is SGHRS and CDR2 YFSETQ. Researchers ran the assay at a deep level. In the sorted-subset replicate PCRs, around 0.2 ug DNA, 29,000 or so T cell genomes, was used. Sequencing was performed with immunoSEQ multiplex PCR; in TCRdb, only in-frame clones are kept and a portion is missing. The profile shows 2 million to 3 million clones, approximately 93% of them singletons. The data are from a study of shared clonotypes between healthy human individuals. Overall study results and limits: The study drew on few donors, limiting represented genetic and exposure-history diversity.

The gene calls are TRBV5-1 and TRBJ2-5; a weak D match, TRBD1 (6 bases). This sequence was found in a man aged 18 to 35 in good health. Some clones in this sample may be carry-over from other donors' samples. The specimen sequenced was naive CD4+ T cells from PBMCs. Noted subset: CD45RA+ positively selected. The chain's CDR3 is CASSLGTALQETQYF. The CDR3 nucleotides read TGCGCCAGCAGCTTGGGGACAGCTCTACAAGAGACCCAGTACTTC.